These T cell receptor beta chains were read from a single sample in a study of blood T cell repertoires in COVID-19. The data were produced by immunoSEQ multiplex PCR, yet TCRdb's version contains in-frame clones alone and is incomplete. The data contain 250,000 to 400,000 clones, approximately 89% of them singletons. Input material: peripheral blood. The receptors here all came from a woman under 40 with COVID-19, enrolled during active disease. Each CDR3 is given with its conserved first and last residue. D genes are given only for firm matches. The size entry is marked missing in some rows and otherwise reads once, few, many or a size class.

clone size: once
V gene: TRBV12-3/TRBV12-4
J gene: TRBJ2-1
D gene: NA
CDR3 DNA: TGTGCCAGCAGTAGTGGGTCGAGGGCCAAGTTCTTC
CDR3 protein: CASSSGSRAKFF

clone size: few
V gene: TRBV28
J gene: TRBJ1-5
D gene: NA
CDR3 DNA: TGTGCCAGCAGAATTGGACTGAATTATCAGCCCCAGCATTTT
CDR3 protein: CASRIGLNYQPQHF

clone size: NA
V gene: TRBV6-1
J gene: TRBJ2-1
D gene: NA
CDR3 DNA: TGTGCCAGCAGTGAAATAGGGACACCACAGTTCTTC
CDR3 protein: CASSEIGTPQFF

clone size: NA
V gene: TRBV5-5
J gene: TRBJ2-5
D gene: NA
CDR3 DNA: TGTGCCAGCAGCCATTCAGGGGTCCAAGAGACCCAGTACTTC
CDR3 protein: CASSHSGVQETQYF

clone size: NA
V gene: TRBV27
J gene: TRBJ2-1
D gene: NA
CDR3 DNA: TGTGCCAGCAGCTACCGGGGAGATGGGTGGATCAATGAGCAGTTCTTC
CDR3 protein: CASSYRGDGWINEQFF

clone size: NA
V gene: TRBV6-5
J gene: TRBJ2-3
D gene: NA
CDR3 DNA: TGTGCCAGCAGAAAGTTACGGTTAGATACGCAGTATTTT
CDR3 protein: CASRKLRLDTQYF

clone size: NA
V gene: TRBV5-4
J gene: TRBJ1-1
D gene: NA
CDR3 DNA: TGTGCCAGCAGCTTGTTCGGGGGGGGCACTGAAGCTTTCTTT
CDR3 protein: CASSLFGGGTEAFF

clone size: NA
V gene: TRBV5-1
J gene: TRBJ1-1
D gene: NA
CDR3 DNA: TGCGCCAGCAGCTTTGTCGGGGGCACTGAAGCTTTCTTT
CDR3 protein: CASSFVGGTEAFF

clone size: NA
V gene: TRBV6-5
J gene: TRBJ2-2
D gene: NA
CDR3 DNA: TGTGCCAGCAAACTAGACCACACCGGGGAGCTGTTTTTT
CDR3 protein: CASKLDHTGELFF

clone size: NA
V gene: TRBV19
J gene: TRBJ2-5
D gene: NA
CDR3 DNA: TGTGCCAGTAGTCTCCACCCCCGGGGCAGGGGGACCCAGTACTTC
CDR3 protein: CASSLHPRGRGTQYF

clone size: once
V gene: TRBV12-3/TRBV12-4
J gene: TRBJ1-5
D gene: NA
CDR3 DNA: TGTGCCAGCAGTTCGGGGGAAAATCAGCCCCAGCATTTT
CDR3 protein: CASSSGENQPQHF

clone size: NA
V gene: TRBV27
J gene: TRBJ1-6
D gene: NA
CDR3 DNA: TGTGCCAGCAGTGGTAGTCCTAACGGTAATTCACCCCTCCACTTT
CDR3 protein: CASSGSPNGNSPLHF

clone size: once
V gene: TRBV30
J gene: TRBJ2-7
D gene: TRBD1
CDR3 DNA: TGTGCCTGGAGTCTGACAGGGGCCGAGCAGTACTTC
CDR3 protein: CAWSLTGAEQYF

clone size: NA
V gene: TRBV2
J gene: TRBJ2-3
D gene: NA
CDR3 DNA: TGTGCCACCTACCTCCTCCCTAGAGACCATACGCAGTATTTT
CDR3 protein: CATYLLPRDHTQYF

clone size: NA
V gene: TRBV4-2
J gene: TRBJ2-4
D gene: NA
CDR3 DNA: TGTGCCAGCAGATCTTCCGAAAACATTCAGTACTTC
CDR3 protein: CASRSSENIQYF

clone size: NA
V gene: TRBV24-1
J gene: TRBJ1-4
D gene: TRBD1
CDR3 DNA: TGTGCCACCAGTGGAGGGACAGGGAATGAAAAACTGTTTTTT
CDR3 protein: CATSGGTGNEKLFF

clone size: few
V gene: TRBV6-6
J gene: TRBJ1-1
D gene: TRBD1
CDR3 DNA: TGTGCCAGCAGTTACGGGTACAGGGGGACGAACACTGAAGCTTTCTTT
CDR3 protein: CASSYGYRGTNTEAFF

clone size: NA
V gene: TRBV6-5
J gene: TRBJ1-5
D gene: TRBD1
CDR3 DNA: TGTGCCAGCAGTCGACAGGGCATCCATCAGCCCCAGCATTTT
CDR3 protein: CASSRQGIHQPQHF

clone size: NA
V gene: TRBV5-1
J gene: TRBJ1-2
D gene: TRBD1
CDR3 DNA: TGCGCCAGCAGCTGGACAGGGGCAGGAGACTATGGCTACACCTTC
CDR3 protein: CASSWTGAGDYGYTF

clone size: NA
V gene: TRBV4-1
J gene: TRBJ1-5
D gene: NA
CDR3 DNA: TGCGCCAGCAGCCAAGCAGCGGAGGAGCCCCAGCATTTT
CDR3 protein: CASSQAAEEPQHF

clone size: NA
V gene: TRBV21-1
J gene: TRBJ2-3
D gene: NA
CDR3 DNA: TGTGCCAGCAGCAAAGAACTCACAGATACGCAGTATTTT
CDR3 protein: CASSKELTDTQYF

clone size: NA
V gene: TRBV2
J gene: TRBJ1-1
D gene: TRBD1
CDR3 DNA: TGTGCCAGCAGTCCAAACAGGGGGCTGAACACTGAAGCTTTCTTT
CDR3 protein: CASSPNRGLNTEAFF

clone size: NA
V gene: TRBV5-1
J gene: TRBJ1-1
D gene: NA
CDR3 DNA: TGCGCCAGCAAGCGGACGGCAAACACTGAAGCTTTCTTT
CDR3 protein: CASKRTANTEAFF

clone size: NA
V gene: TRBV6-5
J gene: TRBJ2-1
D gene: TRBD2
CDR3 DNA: TGTGCCAGCACCTATCGGGGGGCCTACAATGAGCAGTTCTTC
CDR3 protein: CASTYRGAYNEQFF

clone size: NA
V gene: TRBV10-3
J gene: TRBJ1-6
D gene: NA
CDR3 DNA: TGTGCCATTGGGGAGACTGAGAATTCACCCCTCCACTTT
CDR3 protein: CAIGETENSPLHF

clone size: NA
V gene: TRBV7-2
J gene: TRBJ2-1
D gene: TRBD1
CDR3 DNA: TGTGCCAGCAGCTTCTCCGGGGGACAGGGGGCGAGGAATGAGCAGTTCTTC
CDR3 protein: CASSFSGGQGARNEQFF

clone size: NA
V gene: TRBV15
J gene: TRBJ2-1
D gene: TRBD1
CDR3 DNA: TGTGCCACCAGCAGTTACCGGGACAGTTCGTTCTTC
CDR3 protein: CATSSYRDSSFF

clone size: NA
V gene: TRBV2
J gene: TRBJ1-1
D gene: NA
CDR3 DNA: TGTGCCAGCTATCAGGGCACTGAAGCTTTCTTT
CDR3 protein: CASYQGTEAFF

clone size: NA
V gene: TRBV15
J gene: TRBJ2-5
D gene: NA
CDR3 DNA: TGTGCCACCAGCGAAAGGGGAGAGACCCAGTACTTC
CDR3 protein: CATSERGETQYF

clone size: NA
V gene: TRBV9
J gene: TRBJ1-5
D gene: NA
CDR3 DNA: TGTGCCAGCAGCGCAGGGATCGGCCAGCCCCAGCATTTT
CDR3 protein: CASSAGIGQPQHF

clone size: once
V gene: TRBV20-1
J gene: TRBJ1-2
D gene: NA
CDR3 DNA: TGCAGTGCTAGTCTGGTCGACAGTGGCATTGATGGCTACACCTTC
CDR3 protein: CSASLVDSGIDGYTF

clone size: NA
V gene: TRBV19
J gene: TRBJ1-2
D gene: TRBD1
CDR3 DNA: TGTGCCAGTAGTGACAGGGCCTATGGCTACACCTTC
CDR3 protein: CASSDRAYGYTF

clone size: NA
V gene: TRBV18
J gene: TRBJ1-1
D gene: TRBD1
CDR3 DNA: TGTGCCAGCTCACCGGACAGGGCTAAAACTGAAGCTTTCTTT
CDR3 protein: CASSPDRAKTEAFF

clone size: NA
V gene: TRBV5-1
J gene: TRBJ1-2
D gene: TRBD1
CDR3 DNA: TGCGCCAGCAGCAGGTGGACAGGGGGCTACTATGGCTACACCTTC
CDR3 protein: CASSRWTGGYYGYTF

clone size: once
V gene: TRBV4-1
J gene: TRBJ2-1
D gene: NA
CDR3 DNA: TGCGCCAGCAGCCAAGAGGTCTTGAGGTTCAATGAGCAGTTCTTC
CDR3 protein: CASSQEVLRFNEQFF

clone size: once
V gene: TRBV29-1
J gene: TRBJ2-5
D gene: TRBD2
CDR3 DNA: TGCAGCGTTGAAGTAAGCGGGGTCGGAGAGACCCAGTACTTC
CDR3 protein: CSVEVSGVGETQYF

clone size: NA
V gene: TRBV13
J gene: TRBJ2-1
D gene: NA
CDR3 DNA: TGTGCCAGCAGCGCCCGGAACCATGACAATAATGAGCAGTTCTTC
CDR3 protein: CASSARNHDNNEQFF

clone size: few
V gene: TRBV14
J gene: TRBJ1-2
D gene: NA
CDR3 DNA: TGTGCCAGCAGCCCACAGAGAGACTATGGCTACACCTTC
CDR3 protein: CASSPQRDYGYTF

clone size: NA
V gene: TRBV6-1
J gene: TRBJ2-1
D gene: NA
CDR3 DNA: TGTGCCAGCAGTGAACCCACAGGGTGGGAGCAGTTCTTC
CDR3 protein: CASSEPTGWEQFF

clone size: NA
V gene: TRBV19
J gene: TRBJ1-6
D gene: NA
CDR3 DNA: TGTGCCAGTAGTCCTCTCCAGGGATCACCCCTCCACTTT
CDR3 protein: CASSPLQGSPLHF

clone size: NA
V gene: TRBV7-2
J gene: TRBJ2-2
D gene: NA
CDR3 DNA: TGTGCCAGCAGCTTAGTCCGGGTTGGGACCGGGGAGCTGTTTTTT
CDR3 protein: CASSLVRVGTGELFF

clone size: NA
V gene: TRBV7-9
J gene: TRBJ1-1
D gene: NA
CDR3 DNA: TGTGCCAGCAGCTCGCTTGACAGGAGCACTGAAGCTTTCTTT
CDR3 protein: CASSSLDRSTEAFF

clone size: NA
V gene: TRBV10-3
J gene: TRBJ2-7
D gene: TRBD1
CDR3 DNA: TGTGCCATCAGTGCGGGACAGGGACCCTACGAGCAGTACTTC
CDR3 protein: CAISAGQGPYEQYF

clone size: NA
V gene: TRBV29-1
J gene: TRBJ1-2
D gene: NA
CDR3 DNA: TGCAGCGTTGACAGGGTGGATGGCTACACCTTC
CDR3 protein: CSVDRVDGYTF

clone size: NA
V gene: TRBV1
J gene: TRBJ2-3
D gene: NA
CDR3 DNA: TGCACCAGCAGCCTACTTAGCGGGGGCACAGATACGCAGTATTTT
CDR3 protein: CTSSLLSGGTDTQYF